This T cell receptor (beta chain) appears in the sequencing data of a study of T-cell memory formation after mild COVID-19. V lost 0 bases to trimming and J lost 3 bases; unmatched junction nucleotides: 5. Germline CDR1 and CDR2: LGHNA and YSLEER. The CDR3 covers 15 residues. This clonotype has only a few counts. The antigen remains undetermined. Study outcomes and limitations: Clones that shrank (day 15 to 85) were balanced CD4/CD8, whereas later expanders leaned CD4+. Researchers found some responding clones in pre-infection memory, a sign that cross-reactive memory joined. Researchers report contracting CD4+ clones mostly in CM and EM, with CD8+ clones in EMRA.

A 5'RACE reaction primed in the constant segment made cDNA libraries of TCR alpha and TCR beta, and these carried sample barcodes and UMIs. TCRdb independently ran MiXCR on the 5' RACE reads; one entry per CDR3 protein. The sample lists 110,000 to 150,000 distinct CDR3 sequences, 11% to 15% seen once, with under 30% in the top ten. The chain employs TRBV4-3 and TRBJ2-7; TRBD2 aligns across 7 bases. The sample was PBMCs or a T cell subset sorted from them (not recorded which). This TCR derives from an adult woman who had mild COVID-19 (a few samples of this study predate the infection). Cell type and time point are not known. The CDR3 region is CASSQEWGLNYEQYF. The CDR3, as DNA: TGCGCCAGCAGCCAAGAGTGGGGACTAAACTACGAGCAGTACTTC.